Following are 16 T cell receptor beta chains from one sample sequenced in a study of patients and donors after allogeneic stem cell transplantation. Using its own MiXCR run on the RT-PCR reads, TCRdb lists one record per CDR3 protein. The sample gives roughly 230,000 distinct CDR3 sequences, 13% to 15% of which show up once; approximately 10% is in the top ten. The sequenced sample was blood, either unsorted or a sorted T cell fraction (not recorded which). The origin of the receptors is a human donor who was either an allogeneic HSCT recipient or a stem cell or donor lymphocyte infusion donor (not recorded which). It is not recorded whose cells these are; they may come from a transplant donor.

The CDR3 DNA sequence: TGTGCCTGGAGTGTAGCCCCGGCGGGAAACACCATATATTTT. The encoded protein is CAWSVAPAGNTIYF. This rearrangement joins TRBV30 to TRBJ1-3, with D uncertain. V was cut by 0 bases and J by 4 bases, with 10 bases left in between. This CDR3 contains 14 residues. Germline CDR1 is GTSNPN and CDR2 is SVGIG (reference sequence). Together with reference TRBV30 and TRBJ1-3, the CDR3 gives the full variable domain: SQTIHQWPATLVQPVGSPLSLECTVEGTSNPNLYWYRQAAGRGLQLLFYSVGIGQISSEVPQNLSASRPQDRQFILSSKKLLLSDSGFYLCAWSVAPAGNTIYFGEGSWLTVV.

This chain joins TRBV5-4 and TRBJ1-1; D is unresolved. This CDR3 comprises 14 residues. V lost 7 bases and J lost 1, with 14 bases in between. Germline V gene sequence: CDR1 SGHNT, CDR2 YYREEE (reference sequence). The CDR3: CASHVLGKNTEAFF. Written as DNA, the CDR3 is TGTGCCAGCCACGTGTTGGGTAAGAACACTGAAGCTTTCTTT.

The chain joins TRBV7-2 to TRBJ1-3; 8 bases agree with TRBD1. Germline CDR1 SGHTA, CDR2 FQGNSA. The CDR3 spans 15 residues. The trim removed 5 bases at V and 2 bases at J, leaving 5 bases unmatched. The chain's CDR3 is CASSAGQAPGNTIYF. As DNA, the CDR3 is TGTGCCAGCAGCGCGGGACAGGCGCCTGGAAACACCATATATTTT.

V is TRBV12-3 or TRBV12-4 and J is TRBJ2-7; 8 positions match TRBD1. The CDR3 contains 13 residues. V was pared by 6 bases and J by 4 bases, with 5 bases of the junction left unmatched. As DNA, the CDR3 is TGTGCCAGCAGCAGGTACAGGGGGTACGAGCAGTACTTC. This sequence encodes CASSRYRGYEQYF.

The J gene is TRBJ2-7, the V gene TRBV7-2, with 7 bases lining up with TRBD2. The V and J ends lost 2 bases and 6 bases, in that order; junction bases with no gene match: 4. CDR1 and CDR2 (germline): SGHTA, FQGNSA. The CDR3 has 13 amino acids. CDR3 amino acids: CASSLSGGSEQYF. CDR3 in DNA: TGTGCCAGCAGCTTATCGGGGGGATCCGAGCAGTACTTC.

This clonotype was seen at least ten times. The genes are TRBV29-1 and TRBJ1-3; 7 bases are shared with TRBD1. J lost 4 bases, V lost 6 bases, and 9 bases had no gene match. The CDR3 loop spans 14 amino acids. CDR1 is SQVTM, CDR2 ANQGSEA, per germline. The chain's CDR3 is CSVHGGTVGNTIYF. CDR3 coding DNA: TGCAGCGTCCACGGAGGGACAGTCGGAAACACCATATATTTT.

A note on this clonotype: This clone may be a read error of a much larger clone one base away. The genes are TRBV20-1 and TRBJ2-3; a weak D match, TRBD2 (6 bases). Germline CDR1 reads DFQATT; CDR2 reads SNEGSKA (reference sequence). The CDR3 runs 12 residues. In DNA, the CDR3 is TGCAGTGCTAGAGGGGACGGGGGTACGCTGTATTTT. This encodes CSARGDGGTLYF.

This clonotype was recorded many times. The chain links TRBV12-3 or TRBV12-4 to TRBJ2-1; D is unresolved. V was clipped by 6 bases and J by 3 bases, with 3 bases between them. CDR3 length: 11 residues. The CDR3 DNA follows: TGTGCCAGCAGCCGCTACAATGAGCAGTTCTTC. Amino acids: CASSRYNEQFF.

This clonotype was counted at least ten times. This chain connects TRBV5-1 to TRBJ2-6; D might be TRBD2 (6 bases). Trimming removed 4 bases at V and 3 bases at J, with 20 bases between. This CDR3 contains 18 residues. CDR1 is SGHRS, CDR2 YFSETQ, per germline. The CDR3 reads CASSLIGGRAVGANVLTF. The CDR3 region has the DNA TGCGCCAGCAGCCTGATCGGGGGACGAGCAGTTGGGGCCAACGTCCTGACTTTC.

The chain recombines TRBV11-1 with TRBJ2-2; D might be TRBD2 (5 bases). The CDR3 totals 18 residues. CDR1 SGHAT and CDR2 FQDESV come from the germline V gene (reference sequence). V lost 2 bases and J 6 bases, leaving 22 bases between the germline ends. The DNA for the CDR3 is TGTGCCAGCAGCTTATACCCTGATGCGGGTGGTATGGCCGGGGAGCTGTTTTTT. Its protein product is CASSLYPDAGGMAGELFF.

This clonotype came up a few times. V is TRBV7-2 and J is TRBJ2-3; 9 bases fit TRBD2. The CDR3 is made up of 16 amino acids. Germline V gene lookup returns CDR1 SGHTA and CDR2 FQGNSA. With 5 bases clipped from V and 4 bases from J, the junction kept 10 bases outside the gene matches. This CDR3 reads CASSPRGSGSPDTQYF. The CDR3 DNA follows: TGTGCCAGCAGCCCTAGGGGTAGCGGGAGCCCAGATACGCAGTATTTT.

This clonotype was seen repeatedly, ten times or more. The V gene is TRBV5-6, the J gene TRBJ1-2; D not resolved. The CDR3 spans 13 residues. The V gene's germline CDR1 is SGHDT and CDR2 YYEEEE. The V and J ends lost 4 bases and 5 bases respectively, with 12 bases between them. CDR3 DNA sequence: TGTGCCAGCAGCCCGACGGAGAGTTATGGCTACACCTTC. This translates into CASSPTESYGYTF.

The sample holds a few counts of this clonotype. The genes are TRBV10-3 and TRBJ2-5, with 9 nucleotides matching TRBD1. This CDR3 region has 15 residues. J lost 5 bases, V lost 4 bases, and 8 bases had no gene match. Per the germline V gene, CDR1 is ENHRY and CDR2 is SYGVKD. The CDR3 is CAISAAGTGRETQYF. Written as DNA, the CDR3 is TGTGCCATCAGTGCTGCCGGGACAGGGCGGGAGACCCAGTACTTC.

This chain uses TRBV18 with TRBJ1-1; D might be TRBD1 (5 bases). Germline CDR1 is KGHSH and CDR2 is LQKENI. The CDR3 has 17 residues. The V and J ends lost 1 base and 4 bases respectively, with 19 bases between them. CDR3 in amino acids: CASSPQAPGGVSTEAFF. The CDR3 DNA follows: TGTGCCAGCTCACCACAGGCGCCGGGGGGTGTGAGCACTGAAGCTTTCTTT.

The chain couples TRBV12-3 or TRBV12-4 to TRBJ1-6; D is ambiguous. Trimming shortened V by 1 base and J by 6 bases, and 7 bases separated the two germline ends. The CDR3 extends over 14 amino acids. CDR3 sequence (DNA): TGTGCCAGCAGTTTAGGGCGGATTAATTCACCCCTCCACTTT. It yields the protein CASSLGRINSPLHF.

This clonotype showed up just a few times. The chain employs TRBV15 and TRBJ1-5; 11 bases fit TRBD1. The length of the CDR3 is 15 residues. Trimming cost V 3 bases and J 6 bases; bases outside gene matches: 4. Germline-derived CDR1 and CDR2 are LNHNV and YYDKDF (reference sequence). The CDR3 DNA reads TGTGCCACCAGCAGGCCCGGGACAGGGGGTCAGCCCCAGCATTTT. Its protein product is CATSRPGTGGQPQHF.